This record looks at one T cell receptor (beta chain) sequence and its context. This sample was taken from a study of blood T cell repertoires in COVID-19. On the study more broadly: There were acute and convalescent COVID-19 samples, and they came from the United States, Italy and Spain. Sources were T cells, B-cell-depleted T cells, or PBMCs; the material itself was cDNA or gDNA.

The germline V gene has CDR1 MDHEN and CDR2 SYDVKM. The CDR3 is 16 amino acids. Trimming took 5 bases from V and 3 from J, leaving 17 bases between them. Per the study methods: How many nucleated cells were present was estimated from reference gene primer amplification. Produced via immunoSEQ multiplex PCR; TCRdb's table is partial and in-frame only. That table supplies the V and J calls and clone size; D and trimming were determined from the DNA. The sample contains approximately 190,000 clones, roughly four fifths of which appear only once. Sequencing was carried out using peripheral blood. The chain combines TRBV28 with TRBJ2-1, with TRBD1 as a possible D gene (6 bases). This TCR was sampled from a woman aged 40 to 50 with acute or convalescent COVID-19. DNA of the CDR3: TGTGCCAGCAGTCCCATACAGGGCAGCTTCTACAATGAGCAGTTCTTC. It encodes CASSPIQGSFYNEQFF. Complete variable domain (other parts from reference TRBV28 and TRBJ2-1): DVKVTQSSRYLVKRTGEKVFLECVQDMDHENMFWYRQDPGLGLRLIYFSYDVKMKEKGDIPEGYSVSREKKERFSLILESASTNQTSMYLCASSPIQGSFYNEQFFGPGTRLTVL.